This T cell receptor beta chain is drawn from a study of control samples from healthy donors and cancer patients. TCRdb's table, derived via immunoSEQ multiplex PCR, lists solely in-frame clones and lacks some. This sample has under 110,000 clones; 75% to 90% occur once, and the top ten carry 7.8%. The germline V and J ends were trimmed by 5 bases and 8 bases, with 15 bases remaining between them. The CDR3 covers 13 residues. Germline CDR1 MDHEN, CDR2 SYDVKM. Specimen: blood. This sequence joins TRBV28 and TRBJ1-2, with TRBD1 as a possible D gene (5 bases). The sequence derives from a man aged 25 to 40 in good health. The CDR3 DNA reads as TGTGCCAGCAGTCCCCGGACACTTCAAGGCTACACCTTC. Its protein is CASSPRTLQGYTF.